This T cell receptor beta chain was retrieved from a study of read filtering for tumor transcriptome and immune sequencing. Findings of the study overall: Without single-read clonotypes, shared clonotype proportions correlated more between IR-seq and RNA-seq. Even smaller IR-seq throughput identified most shared clonotypes. Sorted CD138-negative bone marrow cells were not purified T cells.

With regard to this clonotype: Its antigen is unknown.

Trimming cost V 0 bases and J 5 bases; bases outside gene matches: 3. This CDR3 contains 15 residues. The library was built from about 400 ng RNA with molecular barcoded adaptors for alpha/delta and beta/gamma chains. Each CDR3 protein gets one entry after TCRdb re-called the reads with MiXCR. The table includes 62,000 or so distinct CDR3 sequences, about 15% detected once. Sequencing used a population of CD138-negative cells sorted from bone marrow. The receptor's source is a donor at least 40 years old with multiple myeloma. The rearrangement uses TRBV12-3 or TRBV12-4 and TRBJ2-4; 8 bases map to TRBD1. The CDR3 DNA reads TGTGCCAGCAGTTTAGCCGCAGGGGGCCAAAACATTCAGTACTTC. Translating gives CASSLAAGGQNIQYF.